These 19 T cell receptor beta chains came from one sample sequenced in a study of OX40 agonist ivuxolimab in advanced cancers. Libraries were prepared by immunoSEQ multiplex PCR; TCRdb keeps only in-frame clonotypes and omits some of them. In the table there are approximately 38,000 clones, 83% of which are singletons. The sample here was CD4+ or CD8+ T cells sorted from blood, taken in a trial of the OX40 agonist ivuxolimab. These receptors originate from an adult with an advanced solid tumor such as melanoma, head and neck, liver or kidney cancer.

In nucleotides, the CDR3 is TGTGCCACTTCAGCTCCGGGACAGATCTACGAGCAGTACTTC. This translates into CATSAPGQIYEQYF. The chain uses TRBV5-4 and TRBJ2-7; 7 nucleotides agree with TRBD1. Germline V gives CDR1 SGHNT, CDR2 YYREEE (reference sequence). The CDR3 covers 14 residues. With V trimmed by 9 bases and J by 3 bases, 12 bases remained unmatched. Looking up the rest from reference TRBV5-4 and TRBJ2-7 gives the full variable domain: ETGVTQSPTHLIKTRGQQVTLRCSSQSGHNTVSWYQQALGQGPQFIFQYYREEENGRGNFPPRFSGLQFPNYSSELNVNALELDDSALYLCATSAPGQIYEQYFGPGTRLTVT.

The chain uses TRBV19 and TRBJ2-1, with D tentatively TRBD2 (6 bases). The CDR3 spans 14 residues. V dropped 8 bases and J dropped 4 bases, with 15 bases sitting between them. CDR1 and CDR2 from the germline V gene are LNHDA and SQIVND (reference sequence). The CDR3 DNA is TGTGCCAGTTCTGAGGACGGGGGATACAATGAGCAGTTCTTC. It codes for CASSEDGGYNEQFF.

The chain uses TRBV27 and TRBJ1-2; D is unresolved. This CDR3 is 15 amino acids long. Germline V gene sequence: CDR1 MNHEY, CDR2 SMNVEV (reference sequence). V was pared by 8 bases and J by 8 bases, with 24 bases between. CDR3 loop: CASGASYWTPGGYTF. For the CDR3, the DNA is TGTGCCAGCGGCGCTTCATACTGGACCCCCGGCGGCTACACCTTC.

The CDR3 spells CASSQEGGRITGELFF. The CDR3 nucleotides are TGCGCCAGCAGCCAAGAGGGGGGGCGAATTACCGGGGAGCTGTTTTTT. The chain employs TRBV4-1 and TRBJ2-2; a possible D gene is TRBD2 (7 bases). The CDR3 is 16 residues long. V was clipped by 0 bases and J by 5 bases, with 13 bases between them. CDR1 is MGHRA and CDR2 is YSYEKL in the germline V gene.

This clone was picked up a small number of times. The sample contains more than one DNA sequence encoding this CDR3. The V call is TRBV19, the J call TRBJ2-1; 9 bases agree with TRBD1. Looked up from germline, CDR1 is LNHDA and CDR2 is SQIVND (reference sequence). The CDR3 consists of 17 residues. J gave up 4 bases and V 2 bases, and 9 bases lay outside the gene matches. CDR3 in amino acids: CASSITGGDSLYNEQFF. CDR3 DNA: TGTGCCAGTAGTATAACAGGGGGCGATTCCCTTTACAATGAGCAGTTCTTC.

The rearrangement uses TRBV5-4 and TRBJ1-2, with 8 bases aligning to TRBD1. V was clipped by 2 bases and J by 8 bases; unmatched bases: 14. This CDR3 spans 16 amino acids. Germline-derived CDR1 and CDR2 are SGHNT and YYREEE (reference sequence). The CDR3 nucleotides read TGTGCCAGCAGCTTACAGGGGGGATACCGGTCCGAAGGCTACACCTTC. It translates to CASSLQGGYRSEGYTF.

J is TRBJ2-7 and V is TRBV6-6, with TRBD1 matching over 10 bases. With 10 bases clipped from V and 5 bases from J, the junction kept 11 bases outside the gene matches. Germline lookup yields CDR1 MNHNY and CDR2 SVGAGI (reference sequence). The length of the CDR3 is 14 residues. The chain's CDR3 is CAITPGDRGHEQYF. CDR3 in DNA: TGTGCCATCACCCCGGGGGACAGGGGCCACGAGCAGTACTTC.

J is TRBJ2-7 and V is TRBV21-1; TRBD2, the table's D call, lacks a check against the DNA. TRBV21-1 is noted as a pseudogene. The length of the CDR3 is 18 residues. The CDR3 loop is CASSKTGTSGRCLVEQYF. The CDR3 nucleotides are TGTGCCAGCAGCAAAACCGGGACTAGCGGGAGATGTTTGGTCGAGCAGTACTTC.

On this clone itself: One end of the junction does not line up with germline, which may come from a read error. This rearrangement joins TRBV4-1 to TRBJ1-5, with no clear D. The CDR3 runs to 13 residues. Germline lookup yields CDR1 MGHRA and CDR2 YSYEKL. CDR3 region: CASSHGEGFIPDF. The CDR3 bases are TGCGCCAGCAGCCACGGGGAGGGCTTCATCCCGGATTTT.

About this clone: This same CDR3 is encoded by further DNA sequences in the sample. J is TRBJ2-1 and V is TRBV5-1, with 7 bases matching TRBD1. This CDR3 has 14 amino acids. The V gene end was trimmed by 4 bases and the J gene end by 10 bases; junction bases not matched to a gene: 11. The germline CDR1 and CDR2 sequences are SGHRS and YFSETQ. The CDR3 DNA follows: TGCGCCAGCAGCCCATACGACAGGGAGAGAGAGCAGTTCTTC. Protein product: CASSPYDREREQFF.

The genes are TRBV4-1 and TRBJ2-3; either TRBD1 or TRBD2 may supply D (6 bases each). CDR3 length equals 15 residues. V was cut by 4 bases and J by 1 base, with 12 bases left in between. Germline V gene data show CDR1 as MGHRA and CDR2 as YSYEKL. The CDR3 bases are TGCGCCAGCAGCCTCAAGGGGGGTGGCACAGATACGCAGTATTTT. The encoded protein is CASSLKGGGTDTQYF.

This sequence joins TRBV4-1 and TRBJ1-4, with D perhaps TRBD1 (6 bases). Germline CDR1 and CDR2: MGHRA and YSYEKL. The CDR3 length is 15 residues. V was clipped by 6 bases and J by 8 bases, with 19 bases between them. CDR3 residues: CASSPPGSRGEKLFF. In DNA, the CDR3 is TGCGCCAGCAGTCCACCGGGGTCGAGGGGGGAAAAACTGTTTTTT.

The chain recombines TRBV7-9 with TRBJ2-2, with 10 bases aligning to TRBD2. The CDR3 consists of 15 residues. Germline V lookup: CDR1 SEHNR, CDR2 FQNEAQ (reference sequence). V was pared by 8 bases and J by 4 bases, with 7 bases of the junction left unmatched. The CDR3 loop is CASLILAGFTGELFF. CDR3 DNA: TGTGCCAGCCTCATACTAGCGGGATTCACCGGGGAGCTGTTTTTT.

This clone occurred a few times. The chain has TRBV4-3 and TRBJ2-1; the D gene is possibly TRBD2 (7 bases). V lost 1 base and J 4 bases, leaving 17 bases between the germline ends. This CDR3 comprises 17 residues. Per germline, CDR1 LGHNA and CDR2 YSLEER. The CDR3 reads CASSQAEKAGAYNEQFF. DNA of the CDR3: TGCGCCAGCAGCCAAGCCGAGAAGGCGGGGGCTTACAATGAGCAGTTCTTC.

J is TRBJ1-2 and V is TRBV2; no clear D. CDR3 size: 15 residues. Trimming left V 2 bases short and J 5 bases short, with 15 bases between. Germline CDR1 reads SNHLY; CDR2 reads FYNNEI. CDR3 nucleotide sequence: TGTGCCAGCAGTGAATTGGGCACGGTGGGGTATGGCTACACCTTC. It specifies CASSELGTVGYGYTF.

The CDR3 nucleotides read TGTGCCAGCAGCCCTCGTTCGGGGGTAGGGACAGATACGCAGTATTTT. This translates into CASSPRSGVGTDTQYF. The chain uses TRBV5-4 and TRBJ2-3, with TRBD2 as a possible D gene (6 bases). V was trimmed by 4 bases and J by 3 bases, leaving 18 bases between them. This CDR3 has 16 residues. The germline V gene has CDR1 SGHNT and CDR2 YYREEE (reference sequence).

V is TRBV27 and J is TRBJ2-7, with D perhaps assigned TRBD1 or TRBD2 (6 bases each). The CDR3 consists of 15 residues. V was cut by 5 bases and J by 0 bases, with 14 bases left in between. The germline V gene has CDR1 MNHEY and CDR2 SMNVEV (reference sequence). The CDR3 protein is CASSLVGGLSYEQYF. CDR3 sequence (DNA): TGTGCCAGCAGTCTAGTGGGGGGCCTCTCCTACGAGCAGTACTTC.

The rearrangement uses TRBV27 and TRBJ1-2; TRBD1 aligns across 10 bases. This CDR3 is built from 13 residues. The ends lost 11 bases at V and 1 base at J; junction bases unmatched: 4. The germline gives CDR1 MNHEY, CDR2 SMNVEV (reference sequence). CDR3 amino acids: CAAWDRGNYGYTF. CDR3 bases: TGTGCCGCCTGGGACAGGGGTAACTATGGCTACACCTTC.

As for this clone: This CDR3 is also generated by other DNA sequences in the sample. The rearrangement links TRBV7-3 to TRBJ2-3, with TRBD2 matching over 9 bases. Per the germline V gene, CDR1 is SGHTA and CDR2 is FQGTGA. The CDR3 sequence is 15 residues long. The junction had 4 bases not matched to a gene; V was cut back by 0 bases and J by 6 bases. The CDR3 DNA is TGTGCCAGCAGCTTAACTAGCGGGGGTTCCGATACGCAGTATTTT. It is translated as CASSLTSGGSDTQYF.